The rows below give T cell receptor beta chains drawn from one sample of a study of blood T cell repertoires in COVID-19. The table came from immunoSEQ multiplex PCR; TCRdb's copy has only in-frame clones and leaves some out. This sample carries a few hundred thousand clones, 80% to 90% of them seen once, and the ten largest clones take around 2%. The sequenced sample consisted of PBMCs or T cells enriched from blood (not recorded which). These receptor sequences come from a young woman who had recovered from COVID-19. CDR3s include the opening cysteine and the closing phenylalanine or tryptophan. A D gene is named only where the DNA matches it firmly. For some rows the clone size is stated as once, few or many, or as a class when expanded; others skip it.

13 TRBJ1-2 - TRBD1 TRBV5-4 CASSSRTGNGYTF TGTGCCAGCAGCTCCAGGACAGGGAATGGCTACACCTTC
14 TRBJ2-5 - - TRBV5-1 CASSLAAGQETQYF TGCGCCAGCAGCTTGGCGGCAGGGCAAGAGACCCAGTACTTC
16 TRBJ2-2 - TRBD1 TRBV13 CASSADRGRKTGELFF TGTGCCAGCAGCGCCGACAGGGGCCGGAAGACCGGGGAGCTGTTTTTT
13 TRBJ1-2 - - TRBV14 CASSQWGVRGYTF TGTGCCAGCAGCCAATGGGGAGTAAGGGGCTACACCTTC
14 TRBJ1-2 - TRBD1 TRBV19 CASHRDRTIYGYTF TGTGCCAGCCACCGGGACAGAACTATCTATGGCTACACCTTC
13 TRBJ1-2 - TRBD1 TRBV3-1/TRBV3-2 CASRGTANYGYTF TGTGCCAGCAGGGGGACAGCTAACTATGGCTACACCTTC
13 TRBJ1-2 - TRBD1 TRBV5-6 CASSLEGANGYTF TGTGCCAGCAGCTTGGAGGGGGCGAATGGCTACACCTTC
13 TRBJ1-2 - - TRBV12-3/TRBV12-4 CASSPDRTYGYTF TGTGCCAGCAGCCCCGACAGGACTTATGGCTACACCTTC
15 TRBJ1-1 - TRBD1 TRBV14 CASSQVHTGGAEAFF TGTGCCAGCAGCCAAGTACACACAGGGGGGGCTGAAGCTTTCTTT
15 TRBJ2-7 - TRBD1 TRBV7-9 CASSRAGQGAYEQYF TGTGCCAGCAGCCGAGCCGGACAGGGGGCGTACGAGCAGTACTTC
14 TRBJ2-3 few - TRBV6-1 CASSEGSGADTQYF TGTGCCAGCAGTGAAGGGTCCGGGGCAGATACGCAGTATTTT
15 TRBJ1-3 - - TRBV5-5 CASSLDIGSGNTIYF TGTGCCAGCAGCTTGGATATCGGCTCTGGAAACACCATATATTTT
13 TRBJ2-1 - TRBD2 TRBV2 CASGETSVHEQFF TGTGCCAGCGGGGAGACTAGCGTCCATGAGCAGTTCTTC
19 TRBJ2-5 once - TRBV9 CASSVEDGRGGGVRETQYF TGTGCCAGCAGCGTAGAGGATGGAAGGGGAGGCGGAGTGCGGGAGACCCAGTACTTC
16 TRBJ1-5 - TRBD1 TRBV18 CASSSSTGDSNQPQHF TGTGCCAGCTCAAGTTCGACAGGGGATAGCAATCAGCCCCAGCATTTT
17 TRBJ1-1 many TRBD1 TRBV5-1 CASSLLLGQGANTEAFF TGCGCCAGCAGCTTGTTATTAGGACAGGGGGCGAACACTGAAGCTTTCTTT
14 TRBJ2-7 - - TRBV9 CASSVTGTAYEQYF TGTGCCAGCAGCGTCACCGGGACTGCCTACGAGCAGTACTTC
13 TRBJ1-1 - - TRBV2 CASSEARGSEAFF TGTGCCAGCAGTGAAGCGCGCGGATCTGAAGCTTTCTTT
13 TRBJ1-3 - - TRBV30 CAWSVGAGNTIYF TGTGCCTGGAGTGTGGGAGCTGGAAACACCATATATTTT
13 TRBJ1-2 - TRBD1 TRBV27 CASSFGQGDGYTF TGTGCCAGCAGTTTCGGGCAGGGGGATGGCTACACCTTC
15 TRBJ2-2 - TRBD1 TRBV5-4 CASASGQGVTGELFF TGTGCCAGCGCGTCGGGCCAGGGGGTCACCGGGGAGCTGTTTTTT
13 TRBJ2-3 once TRBD2 TRBV28 CASRATSTRGEYF TGTGCCAGCAGGGCGACTAGCACAAGAGGGGAATATTTT
14 TRBJ1-1 few TRBD1 TRBV7-9 CASTRQGTWTEAFF TGTGCCAGCACCCGACAGGGAACATGGACTGAAGCTTTCTTT
14 TRBJ2-7 - TRBD2 TRBV28 CASLPGGRPYEQYF TGTGCCAGCCTCCCGGGGGGGCGCCCCTACGAGCAGTACTTC
13 TRBJ1-5 - - TRBV27 CASSFGRNQPQHF TGTGCCAGCAGTTTCGGCAGGAATCAGCCCCAGCATTTT
16 TRBJ1-1 - - TRBV27 CASSPYGVSLRTEAFF TGTGCCAGCAGTCCGTACGGGGTGAGTCTTCGTACTGAAGCTTTCTTT
17 TRBJ2-7 - TRBD2 TRBV19 CASSLAVTSGGYYEQYF TGTGCCAGTAGTTTGGCAGTGACTAGCGGGGGTTATTACGAGCAGTACTTC
16 TRBJ1-4 - TRBD1 TRBV24-1 CATSRGQNPTNEKLFF TGTGCCACCTCCCGGGGACAGAACCCAACTAATGAAAAACTGTTTTTT
16 TRBJ1-3 - - TRBV7-2 CASSFPQGFDGNTIYF TGTGCCAGCAGCTTTCCCCAGGGGTTTGATGGAAACACCATATATTTT
15 TRBJ2-5 - - TRBV2 CASSDFAGSQETQYF TGTGCCAGCAGTGATTTTGCGGGGTCCCAAGAGACCCAGTACTTC
13 TRBJ2-5 - TRBD1 TRBV7-8 CASSQGTAETQYF TGTGCCAGCAGCCAAGGGACAGCCGAGACCCAGTACTTC